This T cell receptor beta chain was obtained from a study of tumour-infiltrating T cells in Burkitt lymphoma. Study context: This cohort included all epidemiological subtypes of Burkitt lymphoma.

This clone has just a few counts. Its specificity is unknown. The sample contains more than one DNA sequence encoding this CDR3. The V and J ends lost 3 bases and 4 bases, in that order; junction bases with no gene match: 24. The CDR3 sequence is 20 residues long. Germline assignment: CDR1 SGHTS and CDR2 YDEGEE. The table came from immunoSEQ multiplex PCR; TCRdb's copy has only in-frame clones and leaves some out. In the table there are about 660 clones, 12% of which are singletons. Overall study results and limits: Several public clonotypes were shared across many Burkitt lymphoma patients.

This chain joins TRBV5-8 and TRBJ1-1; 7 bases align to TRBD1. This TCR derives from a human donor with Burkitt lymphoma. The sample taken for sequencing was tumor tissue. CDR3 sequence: CASSWPPGRTGGQVSTEAFF. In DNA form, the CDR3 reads TGTGCCAGCAGCTGGCCGCCGGGGAGGACAGGAGGGCAGGTCTCCACTGAAGCTTTCTTT.